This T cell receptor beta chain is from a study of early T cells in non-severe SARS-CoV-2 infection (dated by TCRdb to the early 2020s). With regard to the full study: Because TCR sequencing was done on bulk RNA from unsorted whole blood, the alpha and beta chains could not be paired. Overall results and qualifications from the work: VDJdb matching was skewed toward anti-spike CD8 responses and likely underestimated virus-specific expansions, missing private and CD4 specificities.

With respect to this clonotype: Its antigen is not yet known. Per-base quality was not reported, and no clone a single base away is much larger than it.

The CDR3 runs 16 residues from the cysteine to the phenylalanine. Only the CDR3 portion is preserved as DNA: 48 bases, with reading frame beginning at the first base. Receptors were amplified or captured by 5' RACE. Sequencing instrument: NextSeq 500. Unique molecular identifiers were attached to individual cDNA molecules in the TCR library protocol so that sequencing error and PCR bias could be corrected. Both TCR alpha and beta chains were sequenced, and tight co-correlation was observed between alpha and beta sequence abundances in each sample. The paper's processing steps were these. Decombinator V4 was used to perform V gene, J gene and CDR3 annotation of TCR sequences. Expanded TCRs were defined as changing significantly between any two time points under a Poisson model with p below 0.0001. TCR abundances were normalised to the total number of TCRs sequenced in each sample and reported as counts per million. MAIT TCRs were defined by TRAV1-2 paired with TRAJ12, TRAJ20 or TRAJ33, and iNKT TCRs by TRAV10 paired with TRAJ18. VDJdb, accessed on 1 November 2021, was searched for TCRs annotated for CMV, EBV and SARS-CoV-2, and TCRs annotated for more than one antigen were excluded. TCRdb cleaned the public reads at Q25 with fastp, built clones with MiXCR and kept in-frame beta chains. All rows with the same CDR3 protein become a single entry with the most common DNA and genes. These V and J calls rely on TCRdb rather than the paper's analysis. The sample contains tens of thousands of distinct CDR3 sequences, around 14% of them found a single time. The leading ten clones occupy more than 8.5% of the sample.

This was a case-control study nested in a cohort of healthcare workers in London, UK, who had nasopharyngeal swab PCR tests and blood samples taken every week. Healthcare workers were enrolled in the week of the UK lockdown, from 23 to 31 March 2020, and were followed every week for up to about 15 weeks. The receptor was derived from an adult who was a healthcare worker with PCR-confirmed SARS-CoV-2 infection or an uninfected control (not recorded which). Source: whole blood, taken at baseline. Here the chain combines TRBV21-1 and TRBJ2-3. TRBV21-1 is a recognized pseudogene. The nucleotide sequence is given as TGTGCCAGCAGCAAGATATTACAGTTTGAGACAGATACGCAGTATTTT. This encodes CASSKILQFETDTQYF.